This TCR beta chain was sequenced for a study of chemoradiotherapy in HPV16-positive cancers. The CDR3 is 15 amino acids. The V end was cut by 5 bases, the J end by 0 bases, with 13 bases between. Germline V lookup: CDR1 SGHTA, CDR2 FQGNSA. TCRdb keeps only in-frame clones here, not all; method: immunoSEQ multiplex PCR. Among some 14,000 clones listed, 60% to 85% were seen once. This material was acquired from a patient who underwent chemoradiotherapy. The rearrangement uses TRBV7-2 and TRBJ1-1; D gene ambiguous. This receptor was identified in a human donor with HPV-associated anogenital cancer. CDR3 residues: CASSPQQMLNTEAFF. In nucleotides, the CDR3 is TGTGCCAGCAGCCCACAACAGATGTTGAACACTGAAGCTTTCTTT.